These 5 T cell receptor beta chains came from one sample sequenced in a study of T cells expressing NK-cell markers. After re-calling the 5' RACE reads, TCRdb lists one entry per CDR3 protein, DNA absent. Its listing shows about 430,000 distinct CDR3 sequences. The sequencing input was blood T cells: a sorted CD56 or NKG2C T cell subset, CD4+ or CD8+ T cells, or bulk PBMC T cells (not recorded which). The receptor set was obtained from a woman aged 45-65 years in good health.

This chain connects TRBV12-5 to TRBJ2-5. This CDR3 spans 15 amino acids. Germline CDR1 is LGHNT and CDR2 is FRNRAP. Here the CDR3 reads CASGLVLTSQETQYF.

The chain couples TRBV20-1 to TRBJ1-5. CDR3 length equals 15 residues. The germline V gene encodes CDR1 DFQATT and CDR2 SNEGSKA (reference sequence). The CDR3 sequence is CSARDWAGDGQPQHF.

This chain uses TRBV12-3 or TRBV12-4 with TRBJ2-5; TCRdb lists TRBD2, though no DNA is available to test this call. This CDR3 is built from 13 residues. This CDR3 is CASRKSGQETQYF.

The V gene is TRBV12-3 or TRBV12-4, the J gene TRBJ1-6; TCRdb designates TRBD1, a call that cannot be tested without DNA. The CDR3 sequence is 15 residues long. CDR3 loop: CASSLLGQGSSPLHF.

The chain carries TRBV4-1 and TRBJ2-7; absent DNA, TCRdb's TRBD2 call cannot be checked. The CDR3 has 15 residues. Germline CDR1 is MGHRA and CDR2 is YSYEKL. The CDR3 sequence is CASSQEGLGLREQYF.